These 18 T cell receptor beta chains share one sample of origin, sequenced in a study of T cells in Graves' hyperthyroidism and ophthalmopathy. RNA transcripts were the template for amplifying TCR beta CDR3 regions. First-round RT-PCR with HTBI primers amplified the TCR CDR3 region. TCRdb reanalysed the multiplex PCR reads using MiXCR and keeps one entry per CDR3 protein. The profile shows 500,000 to 750,000 distinct CDR3 sequences, about 14% of them singletons. Sequenced material: blood. Every receptor here comes from a woman aged 18 to 35 with Graves' ophthalmopathy.

This clonotype was seen a handful of times. This may arise from a read error, as a much more abundant clone is one base away. The chain links TRBV7-2 to TRBJ1-5; the D gene is possibly TRBD1 (5 bases). Looked up from germline, CDR1 is SGHTA and CDR2 is FQGNSA. The CDR3 is 15 amino acids. The CDR3 protein is CAGSLYGGARQPQHF. The DNA for the CDR3 is TGTGCCGGCAGCTTATATGGGGGAGCGCGTCAGCCCCAGCATTTT.

Turning to this clonotype: The junction shows a germline mismatch at one end, possibly a read error. This sequence joins TRBV7-9 and TRBJ2-1; D perhaps matches TRBD2 (6 bases). In germline, CDR1 is SEHNR, CDR2 FQNEAQ (reference sequence). CDR3 length: 15 amino acids. The CDR3 DNA reads as TGTGCCAGCGGCTTAGCGGCGGGACGTGACAATGAGCAGTTCTTC. It is translated as CASGLAAGRDNEQFF.

This clonotype was detected many times. The chain carries TRBV29-1 and TRBJ2-1; 8 nucleotides agree with TRBD2. From germline, CDR1 is SQVTM and CDR2 ANQGSEA. This CDR3 is 16 amino acids long. The V segment lost 6 bases and the J segment 8 bases; nucleotides outside the gene matches: 18. CDR3 bases: TGCAGCGTGAGGGGTCGTCACGGGACTAGTATCCATGAGCAGTTCTTC. This translates into CSVRGRHGTSIHEQFF.

This clonotype was recorded many times. The chain links TRBV27 to TRBJ2-7; 7 bases align to TRBD1. The germline V gene has CDR1 MNHEY and CDR2 SMNVEV (reference sequence). V trimming: 8 bases; J trimming: 0 bases; junction bases outside the gene matches: 4. The length of the CDR3 is 13 residues. CDR3 residues: CASRQGLSYEQYF. DNA of the CDR3: TGTGCCAGCCGACAGGGTCTCTCCTACGAGCAGTACTTC.

A few counts support this clonotype. The chain links TRBV6-5 to TRBJ1-5, with D unclear. CDR3 size: 13 residues. V was clipped by 2 bases and J by 0 bases, with 2 bases between them. Germline CDR1 reads MNHEY; CDR2 reads SVGAGI. In DNA, the CDR3 is TGTGCCAGCAGTTACATTAGCAATCAGCCCCAGCATTTT. This codes for CASSYISNQPQHF.

V is TRBV7-3 and J is TRBJ1-5; D is uncertain. The V end lost 5 bases, the J end lost 4 bases, and 9 bases lay between the germline ends. The germline V gene encodes CDR1 SGHTA and CDR2 FQGTGA. The CDR3 consists of 13 residues. CDR3 in amino acids: CASSPRHNQPQHF. In nucleotides, the CDR3 is TGTGCCAGCAGCCCTCGTCATAATCAGCCCCAGCATTTT.

This chain links TRBV7-9 with TRBJ2-7; tentatively, D is TRBD1 or TRBD2 (5 bases each). CDR3 length equals 16 residues. The ends were cut back, 6 bases at V and 6 bases at J, with 24 bases in the middle. The germline V gene has CDR1 SEHNR and CDR2 FQNEAQ (reference sequence). CDR3 region: CASRPAVRGGSGEQYF. Here the CDR3 DNA reads TGTGCCAGCAGACCCGCCGTGAGGGGCGGGTCTGGCGAGCAGTACTTC.

This clonotype has a count of ten or more. The CDR3 sequence is CASSPDRGRAGELFF. CDR3 nucleotide sequence: TGTGCCAGCAGTCCTGACAGGGGGCGGGCCGGGGAGCTGTTTTTT. V is TRBV12-3 or TRBV12-4 and J is TRBJ2-2, with 10 bases matching TRBD1. This CDR3 has 15 amino acids. J was trimmed by 6 bases and V by 5 bases; bases with no gene match: 6.

This clonotype came up many times. J is TRBJ2-7 and V is TRBV28; D uncertain. The CDR3 contains 14 residues. The germline gives CDR1 MDHEN, CDR2 SYDVKM. The ends were cut back, 2 bases at V and 0 bases at J, with 8 bases in the middle. The CDR3 is CASSLLSNSYEQYF. The CDR3 nucleotides are TGTGCCAGCAGTTTACTCAGTAACTCCTACGAGCAGTACTTC. The whole variable domain, filled in from reference TRBV28 and TRBJ2-7, reads DVKVTQSSRYLVKRTGEKVFLECVQDMDHENMFWYRQDPGLGLRLIYFSYDVKMKEKGDIPEGYSVSREKKERFSLILESASTNQTSMYLCASSLLSNSYEQYFGPGTRLTVT.

This chain links TRBV4-2 with TRBJ2-1; 8 nucleotides line up with TRBD2. Germline V lookup: CDR1 LGHNA, CDR2 YNFKEQ. Losses at the gene ends were 0 bases for V and 5 bases for J; bases not matched to a gene: 9. The CDR3 is 17 amino acids. The CDR3 protein is CASSQDDEAGGHNEQFF. The CDR3 DNA sequence: TGTGCCAGCAGCCAAGATGATGAGGCGGGAGGACACAATGAGCAGTTCTTC.

The CDR3: CASSVGTGISGNTIYF. The CDR3 DNA reads as TGTGCCAGCAGCGTCGGGACAGGGATCTCTGGAAACACCATATATTTT. The chain recombines TRBV9 with TRBJ1-3, with 9 bases identical to TRBD1. The CDR3 is made up of 16 amino acids. With V trimmed by 2 bases and J by 0 bases, 3 bases remained unmatched. Germline V gene lookup returns CDR1 SGDLS and CDR2 YYNGEE.

This rearrangement joins TRBV29-1 to TRBJ2-7; the match to TRBD2 covers 9 bases. The assigned J gene may be wrong: the sequence end matches TRBJ2-1 better. In germline, CDR1 is SQVTM, CDR2 ANQGSEA. CDR3 length: 14 amino acids. In DNA form, the CDR3 reads TGCAGCGTCCAAATAGCGGGGGTGCTTTACGAGCAGTTCTTC. Translating gives CSVQIAGVLYEQFF.

This clonotype was found a few times. This chain links TRBV18 with TRBJ2-1; TRBD2 aligns across 12 bases. The J segment lost 5 bases and the V segment lost 4 bases, leaving 12 bases of the junction unmatched. In germline, CDR1 is KGHSH, CDR2 LQKENI. This CDR3 region has 18 residues. CDR3 DNA: TGTGCCAGCTCACTAAACGCGCCTGGACTAGCGGGAAACAATGAGCAGTTCTTC. This encodes CASSLNAPGLAGNNEQFF.

This clonotype has a count of ten or more. This chain joins TRBV7-8 and TRBJ1-1; possible D gene TRBD1, 6 bases. Germline CDR1 SGHVS, CDR2 FQNEAQ. The CDR3 is 14 residues long. Trimming took 6 bases from V and 1 from J, leaving 12 bases between them. The CDR3 sequence is CASRTGHQNTEAFF. CDR3 DNA: TGTGCCAGCAGAACGGGACACCAGAACACTGAAGCTTTCTTT.

The table lists this clonotype with a few counts. This chain joins TRBV20-1 and TRBJ2-7; 8 nucleotides match TRBD2. This CDR3 spans 15 amino acids. CDR1 and CDR2 from the germline V gene are DFQATT and SNEGSKA (reference sequence). Unmatched junction bases numbered 11, after V lost 3 bases and J lost 4 bases. CDR3 residues: CSASIPSGSKYEQYF. Here the CDR3 DNA reads TGCAGTGCTAGTATCCCGAGCGGGAGTAAGTACGAGCAGTACTTC.

This clonotype was observed a handful of times. The rearrangement links TRBV4-1 to TRBJ2-1; D is unclear. The V gene's germline CDR1 is MGHRA and CDR2 YSYEKL. The CDR3 runs 14 residues. V dropped 0 bases and J dropped 8 bases, with 11 bases sitting between them. The CDR3 loop reads CASSQDWGKDEQFF. The CDR3, as DNA: TGCGCCAGCAGCCAAGATTGGGGTAAAGATGAGCAGTTCTTC.

This clonotype was counted at least ten times. The rearrangement joins TRBV28 to TRBJ1-2, with D uncertain. The CDR3 consists of 14 residues. Trimming shortened V by 2 bases and J by 2 bases, and 9 bases separated the two germline ends. From germline, CDR1 is MDHEN and CDR2 SYDVKM. The CDR3 DNA sequence: TGTGCCAGCAGTTTACGCCCGGACAACTATGGCTACACCTTC. This codes for CASSLRPDNYGYTF.

This clonotype was detected ten times or more. The V and J genes are TRBV24-1 and TRBJ1-5; TRBD1 matches at 11 bases. The CDR3 consists of 15 residues. V gave up 3 bases and J gave up 6 bases; unmatched junction bases: 3. Germline V gives CDR1 KGHDR, CDR2 SFDVKD. The CDR3 loop is CATSDRTGGFQPQHF. The CDR3 coding sequence is TGTGCCACCAGTGATCGGACAGGGGGCTTTCAGCCCCAGCATTTT.